The 30 T cell receptor beta chains given below trace back to one sample, sequenced in a study of T cell repertoires in cytomegalovirus infection. Each CDR3 protein is one row after TCRdb ran MiXCR on the reads. The sample includes about 340,000 distinct CDR3 sequences, almost 30% seen only once; the top ten take roughly 20%. What these receptors recognize is not known. The specimen was cultured PBMCs, collected from culture after CMV antigen stimulation. All receptors derive from a human donor in good health (CMV status not recorded). Some clones in this sample may be carry-over from other donors' samples.

This chain uses TRBV24-1 with TRBJ2-5; D is ambiguous. V dropped 3 bases and J dropped 4 bases, with 8 bases sitting between them. The CDR3 is made up of 13 amino acids. CDR1 is KGHDR and CDR2 is SFDVKD in the germline V gene. CDR3 coding DNA: TGTGCCACCAGTGATCGGTCCTTAGAGACCCAGTACTTC. It codes for CATSDRSLETQYF.

V is TRBV10-2 and J is TRBJ1-6; a possible D gene is TRBD1 (6 bases). Germline V CDR1 and CDR2: WSHSY, SAAADI. The length of the CDR3 is 16 residues. Trimming took 6 bases from V and 0 from J, leaving 12 bases between them. CDR3 in DNA: TGCGCCAGCAGGAGGGACAATCGCTCCTATAATTCACCCCTCCACTTT. It is translated as CASRRDNRSYNSPLHF.

This clonotype was seen many times. The V and J genes are TRBV3-1 and TRBJ1-4, with D possibly matching TRBD1 (5 bases). Germline V lookup: CDR1 LGHDT, CDR2 YNNKEL (reference sequence). The ends were cut back, 1 base at V and 4 bases at J, with 10 bases in the middle. The CDR3 has 15 amino acids. CDR3 region: CASSQGSGGNEKLFF. In DNA, the CDR3 is TGTGCCAGCAGCCAAGGGTCCGGGGGTAATGAAAAACTGTTTTTT.

CDR3 sequence: CASSYTETQEAFF. As DNA, the CDR3 is TGTGCCAGCAGTTACACGGAGACTCAGGAAGCTTTCTTT. J is TRBJ1-1 and V is TRBV6-2 or TRBV6-3; D uncertain. The germline V gene has CDR1 MNHEY and CDR2 SVGEGT. The V end lost 2 bases, the J end lost 8 bases, and 12 bases lay between the germline ends. The CDR3 spans 13 residues.

This rearrangement joins TRBV29-1 to TRBJ2-3; 15 bases are a match to TRBD2. This CDR3 region has 15 residues. The germline V gene encodes CDR1 SQVTM and CDR2 ANQGSEA. V dropped 5 bases and J dropped 5; count of bases not matched to a gene: 5. The CDR3 DNA follows: TGCAGCGTTCCCGGACTAGCGGGAGGGGTAGATACGCAGTATTTT. Residues: CSVPGLAGGVDTQYF.

V usage is TRBV12-3 or TRBV12-4 and J usage is TRBJ1-4, with 11 positions matching TRBD1. This CDR3 is built from 15 residues. Unmatched junction bases numbered 6, after V lost 5 bases and J lost 7 bases. The CDR3 reads CASSPPGTGGEKLFF. The CDR3 nucleotides read TGTGCCAGCAGTCCACCCGGGACAGGGGGTGAAAAACTGTTTTTT.

The chain carries TRBV2 and TRBJ1-1, with no clear D. V lost 8 bases, J lost 6 bases, and 19 bases lay in between. The germline CDR1 and CDR2 sequences are SNHLY and FYNNEI. This CDR3 spans 14 amino acids. CDR3 in amino acids: CASLLEGESAEAFF. For the CDR3, the DNA is TGTGCCAGCCTTCTTGAAGGAGAGTCGGCTGAAGCTTTCTTT.

The chain carries TRBV6-6 and TRBJ2-2; 9 bases map to TRBD1. CDR3 length: 16 amino acids. Germline CDR1 and CDR2: MNHNY and SVGAGI (reference sequence). V lost 6 bases and J lost 4; bases outside the gene matches: 9. CDR3 region: CASRGGGTGTTGELFF. The CDR3 bases are TGTGCCAGCAGGGGAGGGGGGACAGGGACCACCGGGGAGCTGTTTTTT.

Ten or more counts support this clonotype. The J gene is TRBJ2-7, the V gene TRBV28, with D possibly called TRBD1 or TRBD2 (5 bases each). The CDR3 is 16 amino acids. The V and J ends lost 2 bases and 4 bases respectively, with 18 bases between them. Germline-derived CDR1 and CDR2 are MDHEN and SYDVKM. This chain's CDR3 is CASSLLRQSRGYEQYF. The CDR3 nucleotides are TGTGCCAGCAGTTTACTCCGACAGTCCCGGGGATACGAGCAGTACTTC.

The V and J genes are TRBV4-1 and TRBJ2-1; the D gene is possibly TRBD1 (6 bases). Germline V CDR1 and CDR2: MGHRA, YSYEKL. The CDR3 length is 14 residues. V lost 3 bases and J lost 7, with 13 bases in between. This CDR3 reads CASSQGHQGNEQFF. The CDR3 DNA is TGCGCCAGCAGCCAGGGACACCAGGGGAATGAGCAGTTCTTC.

This clonotype has only a few counts. This chain joins TRBV7-8 and TRBJ1-5, with D maybe TRBD1 (6 bases). Germline values: CDR1 SGHVS, CDR2 FQNEAQ. CDR3 size: 15 residues. V lost 5 bases and J 6 bases, leaving 17 bases between the germline ends. The CDR3 loop reads CASSPGNRVVQPQHF. The CDR3, as DNA: TGTGCCAGCAGCCCCGGGAACAGGGTGGTTCAGCCCCAGCATTTT. Together with reference TRBV7-8 and TRBJ1-5, the CDR3 gives the full variable domain: GAGVSQSPRYKVAKRGQDVALRCDPISGHVSLFWYQQALGQGPEFLTYFQNEAQLDKSGLPSDRFFAERPEGSVSTLKIQRTQQEDSAVYLCASSPGNRVVQPQHFGDGTRLSIL.

The V call is TRBV20-1, the J call TRBJ1-6, with TRBD1 matching 9 bases. The CDR3 has 15 residues. V shed 1 base and J 10 bases; nucleotides not matched to a gene: 8. CDR1 is DFQATT and CDR2 is SNEGSKA in the germline V gene (reference sequence). The DNA of the CDR3 is TGCAGTGCTAGAGCGACCGGGACAGGGAAATCACCCCTCCACTTT. Residues: CSARATGTGKSPLHF.

This clonotype showed up just a few times. The chain uses TRBV20-1 and TRBJ2-7, with D maybe TRBD2 (5 bases). This CDR3 is 14 amino acids long. Trimming took off 6 bases at V and 0 bases at J, with 15 bases between the two ends. Germline CDR1 is DFQATT and CDR2 is SNEGSKA (reference sequence). The CDR3 spells CSAGSGGFSYEQYF. CDR3 bases: TGCAGTGCGGGCTCGGGCGGGTTCTCCTACGAGCAGTACTTC.

This clonotype came up a few times. The rearrangement joins TRBV6-6 to TRBJ2-3; TRBD2 is a possible D gene (6 bases). CDR1 is MNHNY, CDR2 SVGAGI, per germline (reference sequence). V was clipped by 7 bases and J by 2 bases, with 22 bases between them. The CDR3 sequence is 17 residues long. CDR3 sequence reads: CASKKSIWTGLTDTQYF. CDR3 DNA sequence: TGTGCCAGCAAAAAGTCTATATGGACGGGACTCACAGATACGCAGTATTTT.

V and J are TRBV12-3 or TRBV12-4 and TRBJ2-2; D remains ambiguous. V was cut by 5 bases and J by 1 base, with 11 bases left in between. This CDR3 region has 15 residues. The CDR3 loop is CASSRVTLNTGELFF. The CDR3 DNA reads as TGTGCCAGCAGTAGGGTTACCCTGAACACCGGGGAGCTGTTTTTT.

This clonotype has a count of ten or more. The CDR3 coding sequence is TGTGCCAGCTCCTTAGGGGACTATGGCTACACCTTC. It is translated as CASSLGDYGYTF. The chain is built from TRBV2 and TRBJ1-2; a weak D match, TRBD1 (5 bases). In germline, CDR1 is SNHLY, CDR2 FYNNEI. V gave up 8 bases and J gave up 3 bases, with 10 bases separating them. CDR3 size: 12 residues.

This clonotype was picked up many times. The genes are TRBV25-1 and TRBJ2-5; 9 bases line up with TRBD2. Trimming cost V 5 bases and J 5 bases; bases outside gene matches: 6. Germline CDR1 is MGHDK and CDR2 is SYGVNS. The CDR3 is made up of 14 amino acids. CDR3 sequence reads: CASSWAGGPETQYF. The CDR3 bases are TGTGCCAGCAGTTGGGCGGGAGGGCCTGAGACCCAGTACTTC.

This chain uses TRBV11-2 with TRBJ2-5; no reliable D call. The CDR3 is 15 residues long. Trimming left V 1 base short and J 2 bases short, with 11 bases between. CDR1 SGHAT and CDR2 FQNNGV come from the germline V gene. CDR3 sequence: CASSLVNVAQETQYF. Written as DNA, the CDR3 is TGTGCCAGCAGCTTAGTGAACGTAGCTCAAGAGACCCAGTACTTC.

This chain links TRBV11-2 with TRBJ2-7; TRBD2 matches at 8 bases. Germline CDR1 is SGHAT and CDR2 is FQNNGV. V lost 6 bases to trimming and J lost 6 bases; unmatched junction nucleotides: 7. The CDR3 loop spans 13 amino acids. The CDR3 DNA follows: TGTGCCAGCAGTCCGCCCCGGGAGGGCGAGCAGTACTTC. Protein sequence: CASSPPREGEQYF.

The chain combines TRBV7-3 with TRBJ2-5; the match to TRBD1 covers 12 bases. This CDR3 region has 19 residues. Looked up from germline, CDR1 is SGHTA and CDR2 is FQGTGA. V lost 4 bases, J lost 5 bases, and 17 bases stayed unmatched. CDR3 sequence reads: CASSSGGDRGHLISETQYF. The CDR3 nucleotides are TGTGCCAGCAGCTCGGGGGGGGACAGGGGGCATCTCATAAGTGAGACCCAGTACTTC.

This chain joins TRBV11-3 and TRBJ1-1; no clear D gene. V was trimmed by 4 bases and J by 5 bases, leaving 11 bases between them. The CDR3 loop spans 13 amino acids. Germline V gene lookup returns CDR1 SGHNT and CDR2 YENEEA. Written as DNA, the CDR3 is TGTGCCAGCAGCTGGGGAGGTATTACTGAAGCTTTCTTT. It codes for CASSWGGITEAFF.

This clonotype was detected a few times. The V call is TRBV12-3 or TRBV12-4, the J call TRBJ1-5, with D maybe TRBD1 (6 bases). Deletions cut 6 bases from V and 2 bases from J, with 17 bases between. The CDR3 has 16 residues. CDR3 coding DNA: TGTGCCAGCAGAAGTACAGCTGGGGGCCGCAATCAGCCCCAGCATTTT. It encodes CASRSTAGGRNQPQHF.

This clonotype came up a few times. The chain employs TRBV28 and TRBJ2-7; TRBD1 matches 8 bases. Losses at the gene ends were 5 bases for V and 7 bases for J; bases not matched to a gene: 16. CDR3 length: 16 amino acids. Looked up from germline, CDR1 is MDHEN and CDR2 is SYDVKM. CDR3 bases: TGTGCCAGCAGTCCCCGCCCCAGGGGGCGCTTGGGGGAGCAGTACTTC. It yields the protein CASSPRPRGRLGEQYF.

This clonotype occurred a few times. The chain couples TRBV10-2 to TRBJ1-5, with 10 bases aligning to TRBD1. The J segment lost 3 bases and the V segment lost 6 bases, leaving 5 bases of the junction unmatched. CDR3 length: 15 residues. Germline V gene lookup returns CDR1 WSHSY and CDR2 SAAADI. CDR3 in DNA: TGCGCCAGCAGGCTGGGACAGGGGATCAATCAGCCCCAGCATTTT. Translation gives CASRLGQGINQPQHF.

Only a few counts were recorded for this clonotype. The V gene is TRBV11-2, the J gene TRBJ1-1; perhaps TRBD1 as D (5 bases). V was pared by 3 bases and J by 1 base, with 9 bases between. The CDR3 is 14 residues long. Germline V CDR1 and CDR2: SGHAT, FQNNGV. The CDR3 spells CASSFLRENTEAFF. CDR3 nucleotides: TGTGCCAGCAGCTTTCTCAGGGAGAACACTGAAGCTTTCTTT.

The chain couples TRBV7-9 to TRBJ1-4; D unclear. V lost 3 bases and J 5 bases, leaving 10 bases between the germline ends. The CDR3 has 14 residues. The V gene's germline CDR1 is SEHNR and CDR2 FQNEAQ (reference sequence). The CDR3: CASSFGRENEKLFF. Here the CDR3 DNA reads TGTGCCAGCAGCTTTGGACGGGAAAATGAAAAACTGTTTTTT.

This clonotype was seen ten or more times. V usage is TRBV4-2 and J usage is TRBJ2-3; D remains unclear. Trimming left V 1 base short and J 6 bases short, with 8 bases between. There are 13 residues in the CDR3. The germline V gene encodes CDR1 LGHNA and CDR2 YNFKEQ. The CDR3: CASSQAPRDTQYF. The CDR3 DNA reads TGTGCCAGCAGCCAAGCCCCGAGGGATACGCAGTATTTT.

This clonotype was seen a few times. A junction boundary mismatches the germline segment, possibly from a read error. The chain joins TRBV12-3 or TRBV12-4 to TRBJ2-7; D may correspond to TRBD1 or TRBD2 (5 bases each). CDR3 length: 14 amino acids. The CDR3: CASSIAGASYEQYF. CDR3 in DNA: TGTGCCAGCAGTATAGCCGGGGCTTCCTACGAGCAGTACTTC.

In its sample, this clonotype was seen a few times. The J gene is TRBJ1-5, the V gene TRBV11-2, with D perhaps TRBD1 (6 bases). The CDR3 is 19 residues long. Germline V gives CDR1 SGHAT, CDR2 FQNNGV. The V and J ends lost 1 base and 2 bases respectively, with 21 bases between them. The CDR3 is CASSLGPRGTRDGNQPQHF. The CDR3 bases are TGTGCCAGCAGCTTAGGTCCCAGGGGAACCCGCGATGGCAATCAGCCCCAGCATTTT. The whole variable domain, filled in from reference TRBV11-2 and TRBJ1-5, reads EAGVAQSPRYKIIEKRQSVAFWCNPISGHATLYWYQQILGQGPKLLIQFQNNGVVDDSQLPKDRFSAERLKGVDSTLKIQPAKLEDSAVYLCASSLGPRGTRDGNQPQHFGDGTRLSIL.

The genes are TRBV5-4 and TRBJ2-4, with a tentative D call TRBD2 (6 bases). The CDR3 sequence is 15 residues long. Trimming pared 5 bases from V and 9 bases from J, leaving 21 bases between. Germline loops: CDR1 SGHNT, CDR2 YYREEE (reference sequence). CDR3 sequence (DNA): TGTGCCAGCAGATCCGGGACTGAGCGATTCGGCATTCAGTACTTC. It codes for CASRSGTERFGIQYF.